The clone carrying this T cell receptor (beta chain) turned up a few times. Antigen unknown. The data derive from a study of shared clonotypes between healthy human individuals. Study outcomes and limitations: Having only a few donors restricted how much genetic and exposure-history diversity was captured.

The J segment lost 0 bases and the V segment lost 6 bases, leaving 9 bases of the junction unmatched. The CDR3 runs 16 residues. Germline CDR1 KGHSH, CDR2 LQKENI. Profiling relied on immunoSEQ multiplex PCR, and the TCRdb table lists in-frame clones only, not all of them. Here the sample spans about 1 million clones, around 75% being singletons. The V and J genes are TRBV18 and TRBJ2-7; 9 bases align to TRBD2. Sequencing input: memory CD4+ T cells sorted from blood. Specified subset: CD45RA-negative fraction. The sequence was obtained from a man aged 18 to 30 in good health. The CDR3 DNA reads as TGTGCCAGCTCCTACAATAGCGGGAGAAGCTCCTACGAGCAGTACTTC. Amino acids: CASSYNSGRSSYEQYF.